This T cell receptor (beta chain) was observed in a study of technical replicates of blood from a handful of donors. The CDR3 length is 18 residues. Trimming took 4 bases from V and 4 from J, leaving 26 bases between them. CDR1 and CDR2 from the germline V gene are SGHNT and YYREEE (reference sequence). The repertoire was sequenced with immunoSEQ multiplex PCR; TCRdb's copy has only in-frame clones and lacks some. Altogether about 73,000 clones are present, roughly 90% being singletons, with the ten largest covering approximately 5%. The rearrangement uses TRBV5-4 and TRBJ2-5; tentative D call: TRBD1 (7 bases). The sample was PBMCs. The sequence derives from a human donor in good health. Some clones in this sample may be carry-over from other donors' samples. Here the CDR3 DNA reads TGTGCCAGCAGCCATGGTGGTCCTCGCCAGGGGGGAGGAGAGACCCAGTACTTC. This codes for CASSHGGPRQGGGETQYF.